The clone carrying this TCR beta chain was observed once. What it recognizes is unknown. Germline and junction disagree at one end, which may indicate a read error. The CDR3 is 14 residues long. Germline-derived CDR1 and CDR2 are SQVTM and ANQGSEA. Collection of blood occurred at baseline, at cycle 4 day 1, and at cycle 7 day 1. The table came from immunoSEQ multiplex PCR; TCRdb's copy has only in-frame clones and leaves some out. The profile shows some 150,000 clones, about 93% of them singletons. The sample comes from a study of OX40 agonist ivuxolimab in advanced cancers. In the study overall: Averaging around 60 years in age, with a range of roughly 23 to 85, the cohort was 82.7% male.

The study's findings and limits: Among the nonresponders, some also had low normalized T-cell clonal expansion.

Sequences were derived from CD4+ or CD8+ T cells sorted from blood, sampled in a trial of the OX40 agonist ivuxolimab. The source of this sequence is an adult with an advanced solid tumor such as melanoma, head and neck, liver or kidney cancer. The V gene is TRBV29-1, the J gene TRBJ2-3; D perhaps matches TRBD1 (6 bases). Here the CDR3 DNA reads TGCAGCGTCTCGACAGGAACCGGCACAGGTACGCAGTATTTT. Protein: CSVSTGTGTGTQYF.